This TCR beta chain was sequenced in a study of blood T cell repertoires in COVID-19. TCRdb keeps only in-frame clones here, not all; method: immunoSEQ multiplex PCR. The repertoire holds about 250,000 clones, with approximately 91% as singletons. In its sample, this clone was seen a few times. Followed longitudinally, the Seattle patients had been enrolled during active infection. The CDR3 runs 13 residues. V gave up 11 bases and J gave up 5 bases; unmatched junction bases: 10. CDR1 and CDR2 from the germline V gene are LNHDA and SQIVND (reference sequence). Sequencing input: peripheral blood. The chain has TRBV19 and TRBJ2-5; 8 bases map to TRBD2. This clonotype originated in a man aged 30-40 years with COVID-19, enrolled during active disease. In DNA form, the CDR3 reads TGTGCCTTAAGTCCCCCGGGGGGGGAGACCCAGTACTTC. It translates to CALSPPGGETQYF.